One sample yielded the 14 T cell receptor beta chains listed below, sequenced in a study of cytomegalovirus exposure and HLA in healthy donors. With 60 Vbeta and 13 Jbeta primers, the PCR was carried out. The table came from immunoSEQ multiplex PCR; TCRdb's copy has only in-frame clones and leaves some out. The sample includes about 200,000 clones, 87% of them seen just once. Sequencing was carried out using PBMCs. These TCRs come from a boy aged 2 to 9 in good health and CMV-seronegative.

The CDR3 sequence is CASGGSPDYEQYF. Here the CDR3 DNA reads TGTGCCAGCGGAGGGAGCCCGGACTACGAGCAGTACTTC. This rearrangement joins TRBV27 to TRBJ2-7; D is possibly TRBD2 (6 bases). Germline V lookup: CDR1 MNHEY, CDR2 SMNVEV (reference sequence). CDR3 size: 13 residues. The germline V and J ends were trimmed by 8 bases and 3 bases, with 14 bases remaining between them.

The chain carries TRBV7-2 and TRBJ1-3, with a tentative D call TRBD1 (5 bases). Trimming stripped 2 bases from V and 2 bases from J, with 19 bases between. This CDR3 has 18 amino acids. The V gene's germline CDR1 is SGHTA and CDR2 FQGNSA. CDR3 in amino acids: CASSLMVSGRVAGNTIYF. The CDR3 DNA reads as TGTGCCAGCAGCTTAATGGTATCGGGCAGGGTAGCTGGAAACACCATATATTTT.

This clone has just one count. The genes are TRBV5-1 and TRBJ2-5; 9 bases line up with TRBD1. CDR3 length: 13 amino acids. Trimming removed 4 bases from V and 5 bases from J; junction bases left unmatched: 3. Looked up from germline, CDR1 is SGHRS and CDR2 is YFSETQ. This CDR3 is CASSGDRGETQYF. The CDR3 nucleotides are TGCGCCAGCAGCGGAGACAGGGGGGAGACCCAGTACTTC.

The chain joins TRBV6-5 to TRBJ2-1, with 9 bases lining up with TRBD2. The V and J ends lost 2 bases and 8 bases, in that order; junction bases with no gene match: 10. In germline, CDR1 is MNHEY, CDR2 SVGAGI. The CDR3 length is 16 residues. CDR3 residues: CASSYLQRSGRYEQFF. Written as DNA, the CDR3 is TGTGCCAGCAGTTACCTACAGCGTAGCGGGAGATATGAGCAGTTCTTC.

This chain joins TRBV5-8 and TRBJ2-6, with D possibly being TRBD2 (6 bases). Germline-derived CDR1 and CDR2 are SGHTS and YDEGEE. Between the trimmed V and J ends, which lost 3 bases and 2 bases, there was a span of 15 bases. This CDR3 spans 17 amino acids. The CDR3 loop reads CASSYRISGAGANVLTF. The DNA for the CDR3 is TGTGCCAGCAGCTACCGGATTTCGGGAGCTGGGGCCAACGTCCTGACTTTC. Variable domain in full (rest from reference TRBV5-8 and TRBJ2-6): EAGVTQSPTHLIKTRGQQATLRCSPISGHTSVYWYQQALGLGLQFLLWYDEGEERNRGNFPPRFSGRQFPNYSSELNVNALELEDSALYLCASSYRISGAGANVLTFGAGSRLTVL.

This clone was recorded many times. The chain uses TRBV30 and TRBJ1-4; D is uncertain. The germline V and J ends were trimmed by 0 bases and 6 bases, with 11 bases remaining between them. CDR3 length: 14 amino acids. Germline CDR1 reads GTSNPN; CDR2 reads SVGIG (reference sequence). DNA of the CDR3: TGTGCCTGGAGTGTTGTCCTCCGGGATGAAAAACTGTTTTTT. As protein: CAWSVVLRDEKLFF.

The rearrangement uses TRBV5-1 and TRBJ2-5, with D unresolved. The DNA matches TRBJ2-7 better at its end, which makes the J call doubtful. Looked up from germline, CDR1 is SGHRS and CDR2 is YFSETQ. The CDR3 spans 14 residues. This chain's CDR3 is CASSFHSLDYEQYF. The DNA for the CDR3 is TGCGCCAGCAGCTTTCACTCCCTCGACTACGAGCAGTACTTC.

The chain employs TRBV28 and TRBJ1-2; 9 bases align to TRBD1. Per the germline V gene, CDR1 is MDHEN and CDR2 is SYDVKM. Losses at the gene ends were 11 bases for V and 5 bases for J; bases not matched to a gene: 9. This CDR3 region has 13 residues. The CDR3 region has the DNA TGTGCCGGCCAGGACAGGGGTGGTTATGGCTACACCTTC. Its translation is CAGQDRGGYGYTF.

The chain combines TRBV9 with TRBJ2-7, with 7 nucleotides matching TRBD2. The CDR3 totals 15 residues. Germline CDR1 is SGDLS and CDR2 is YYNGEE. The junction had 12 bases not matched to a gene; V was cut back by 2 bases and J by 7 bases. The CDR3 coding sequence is TGTGCCAGCAGCGTGGTTGGGACTACAAAGAGTGAGCAGTACTTC. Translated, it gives CASSVVGTTKSEQYF.

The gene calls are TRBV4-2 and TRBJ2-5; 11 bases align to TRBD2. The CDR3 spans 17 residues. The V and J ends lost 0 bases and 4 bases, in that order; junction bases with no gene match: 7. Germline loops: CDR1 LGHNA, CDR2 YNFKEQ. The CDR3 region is CASSQEGSGGARETQYF. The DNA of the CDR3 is TGTGCCAGCAGCCAAGAGGGTAGCGGGGGGGCCCGAGAGACCCAGTACTTC.

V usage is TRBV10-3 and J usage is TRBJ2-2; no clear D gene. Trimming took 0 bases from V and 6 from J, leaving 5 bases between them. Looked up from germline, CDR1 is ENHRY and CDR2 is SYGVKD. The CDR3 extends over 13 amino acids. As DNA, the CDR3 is TGTGCCATCAGTGAGTCTGAGGCCGGGGAGCTGTTTTTT. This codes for CAISESEAGELFF.

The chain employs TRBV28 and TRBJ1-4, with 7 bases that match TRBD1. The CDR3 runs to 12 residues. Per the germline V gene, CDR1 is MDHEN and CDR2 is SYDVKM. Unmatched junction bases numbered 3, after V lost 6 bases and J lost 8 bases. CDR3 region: CASSGQAEKLFF. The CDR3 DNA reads TGTGCCAGCAGCGGACAGGCAGAAAAACTGTTTTTT.

CDR3 nucleotide sequence: TGTGCCAGCAAATCGACAGGGATGTCTGAAGCTTTCTTT. Protein sequence: CASKSTGMSEAFF. The chain is built from TRBV5-6 and TRBJ1-1; TRBD1 matches 7 bases. This CDR3 comprises 13 residues. Looked up from germline, CDR1 is SGHDT and CDR2 is YYEEEE. V shed 6 bases, J shed 6 bases, and the junction held 8 bases outside the gene matches. The whole variable domain, filled in from reference TRBV5-6 and TRBJ1-1, reads DAGVTQSPTHLIKTRGQQVTLRCSPKSGHDTVSWYQQALGQGPQFIFQYYEEEERQRGNFPDRFSGHQFPNYSSELNVNALLLGDSALYLCASKSTGMSEAFFGQGTRLTVV.

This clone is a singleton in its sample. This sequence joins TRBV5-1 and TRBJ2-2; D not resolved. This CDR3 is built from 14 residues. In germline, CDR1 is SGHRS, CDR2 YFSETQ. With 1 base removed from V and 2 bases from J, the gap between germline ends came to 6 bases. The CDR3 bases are TGCGCCAGCAGCTTGATATATAACACCGGGGAGCTGTTTTTT. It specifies CASSLIYNTGELFF.